The source of this T cell receptor beta chain is a study of CD8+ T cells in alopecia areata. This CDR3 has 11 residues. CDR1 LGHNT and CDR2 FRNRAP come from the germline V gene. Trimming stripped 0 bases from V and 7 bases from J, with 3 bases between. Treatment noted: oral pan-JAK inhibitor, 5-10 mg twice daily. It was from alopecia areata patients that lesional scalp punch biopsies and peripheral blood were collected. cDNA prepared by RNA extraction and subsequent reverse transcription served as the template for sequencing. Sequenced by immunoSEQ multiplex PCR; TCRdb stores in-frame clones only, minus some. There are around 200,000 clones in the sample; around 60% occur only once, and over 9.5% lies in the top ten.

The sample in question was CD8+ T cells sorted from blood, obtained at week 24, from a patient treated with tofacitinib. This receptor was identified in a human donor with alopecia areata. The chain couples TRBV12-5 to TRBJ1-2; D is undetermined. DNA of the CDR3: TGTGCTAGTGGTTTGGTACGTGGCTACACCTTC. Its translation: CASGLVRGYTF.